Given below is one T cell receptor (beta chain) in context. Its antigen is still unknown. The data stem from a study of PD-1 blockade in classical Hodgkin lymphoma. Every one of the patients relapsed after autologous stem cell transplantation (brentuximab vedotin exposure was variable). Researchers pulled CD8+ T cells out of thawed PBMCs using magnetic negative selection. The protocol was immunoSEQ multiplex PCR, while the TCRdb copy is restricted to in-frame clones and leaves out a portion. The repertoire includes about 30,000 clones, 80% to 90% of them detected once, and 6.5% to 7.5% sits in the top ten. The CDR3 loop spans 15 amino acids. From germline, CDR1 is MNHEY and CDR2 SMNVEV (reference sequence). Trimming removed 5 bases from V and 0 bases from J, with 13 bases in between. General observations from the study: Reports described newly diagnosed patients as having lower baseline TCR diversity than healthy donors. Researchers reported that CD4+ TCR diversity, though not CD8+, rose significantly by C4D1. Whoever responded completely had baseline diversity much like that seen in newly diagnosed patients.

The sequenced sample was CD8+ T cells from blood, obtained at baseline. The V and J genes are TRBV27 and TRBJ1-2, with D tentatively TRBD1 (6 bases). The origin of this receptor is a human donor with classical Hodgkin lymphoma. The CDR3 sequence: CASSPDRLTNYGYTF. The CDR3 DNA reads as TGTGCCAGCAGTCCAGACAGGCTGACTAACTATGGCTACACCTTC.